Sequencing of this TCR beta chain was carried out in a study of response to subunit inactivated influenza vaccine. Notes on the study in general: There was a suggestion from the authors that each seasonal influenza vaccination recruits few new T cells.

TCRdb fed the RT-PCR reads into MiXCR, producing one record per CDR3 protein. The sample lists about 830,000 distinct CDR3 sequences, less than 20% occurring once. Details on this clonotype: Its antigen is currently unknown.

The sequenced sample was PBMCs from blood, obtained 5 to 6 days after vaccination. This TCR came from a man between 45 and 60 years old who received an inactivated influenza vaccine.

CDR3 amino acids: CSADWDFINEQFF. DNA for the CDR3: TGCAGTGCTGATTGGGACTTTATAAATGAGCAGTTCTTC. The chain recombines TRBV20-1 with TRBJ2-1, with D tentatively TRBD2 (6 bases). Germline CDR1 reads DFQATT; CDR2 reads SNEGSKA (reference sequence). V was shortened by 5 bases and J by 7 bases, with 15 bases between the two germline ends. This CDR3 has 13 residues.